This is a list of T cell receptor beta chains from one sample in a study of OX40 agonist ivuxolimab in advanced cancers. The assay was immunoSEQ multiplex PCR, and TCRdb's table has in-frame clones only and misses some. The profile covers approximately 100,000 clones, with about nine tenths appearing a single time and 1.5% to 2% taken by the ten largest. The material sequenced was CD4+ or CD8+ T cells sorted from blood, taken in a trial of the OX40 agonist ivuxolimab. The source of these receptors is an adult with an advanced solid tumor such as melanoma, head and neck, liver or kidney cancer. CDR3s include the opening cysteine and the closing phenylalanine or tryptophan. The order of the fields is J gene, CDR3 length, D gene, clone size, V gene, CDR3 DNA, CDR3 protein. D genes are given only for firm matches. Some rows mark clone size as missing; the rest say once, few, many or name a class of expanded clone.

TRBJ2-7,18,TRBD2,once,TRBV10-3,TGTGCCATCAGTGAGTCGATACTTCGGGCGGGAGAGTTGTATGAGCAGTACTTC,CAISESILRAGELYEQYF
TRBJ2-7,15,TRBD2,-,TRBV7-2,TGTGCCAGCAGCTTAGCCGGGACTAGTAACTACGAGCAGTACTTC,CASSLAGTSNYEQYF
TRBJ2-7,14,TRBD2,-,TRBV6-1,TGTGCCAGCAGGGAAAGCGGGAATTTGGGCGAGCAGTACTTC,CASRESGNLGEQYF
TRBJ1-2,13,-,-,TRBV30,TGTGCCTGGAGACTAACCCCAGGAGGTGGCTACACCTTC,CAWRLTPGGGYTF
TRBJ1-1,14,-,-,TRBV14,TGTGCCAGCAGCCAGGGCAGGTTCGGCACTGAAGCTTTCTTT,CASSQGRFGTEAFF
TRBJ1-6,13,TRBD1,-,TRBV30,TGTGCCTGGGAACAGGGGGGCAATTCACCCCTCCACTTT,CAWEQGGNSPLHF
TRBJ1-2,15,TRBD1,-,TRBV28,TGTGCCAGCAGTCCGGGACAGAATTATAACTATGGCTACACCTTC,CASSPGQNYNYGYTF
TRBJ2-1,15,TRBD1,-,TRBV5-1,TGCGCCAGCAGCAGTACAGGGGGCTCCTACAATGAGCAGTTCTTC,CASSSTGGSYNEQFF
TRBJ2-2,15,TRBD1,-,TRBV18,TGTGCCAGCTCACCACGGGACAGGGACACCGGGGAGTTGTTTTTT,CASSPRDRDTGELFF
TRBJ2-1,10,-,-,TRBV29-1,TGCAGCTTGGGGGCTACAGAGCAGTTCTTC,CSLGATEQFF
TRBJ2-5,16,TRBD2,-,TRBV19,TGTGCCAGTAGTACCCACAGTCGCGGGAGTGGAGAGACCCAGTACTTC,CASSTHSRGSGETQYF
TRBJ1-1,13,-,-,TRBV11-2,TGTGCCAGCAGTTGGGGACAGAACACTGAAGCTTTCTTT,CASSWGQNTEAFF
TRBJ2-4,16,TRBD1,once,TRBV9,TGTGCCAGCAGCGTAGGGACAGGGAGGGCCAAAAACATTCAGTACTTC,CASSVGTGRAKNIQYF
TRBJ2-3,16,-,-,TRBV11-3,TGTGCCAGCAGCCTGACCGGACAGATGGGCACAGATACGCAGTATTTT,CASSLTGQMGTDTQYF
TRBJ2-6,17,-,once,TRBV7-3,TGTGCCAGCAGCTTTTCAGGGGTTCCCTCTGGGGCCAACGTCCTGACTTTC,CASSFSGVPSGANVLTF
TRBJ1-1,12,-,-,TRBV29-1,TGCAGCGTTCTTCCATCGAACACTGAAGCTTTCTTT,CSVLPSNTEAFF
TRBJ1-4,14,-,-,TRBV11-2,TGTGCCAGCAGCAATAGTGTCGGGCATGAAAAACTGTTTTTT,CASSNSVGHEKLFF
TRBJ2-7,12,-,-,TRBV2,TGTGCCAGCAGTGAACAACCCGGAGGGCAGTACTTC,CASSEQPGGQYF
TRBJ2-3,15,-,-,TRBV2,TGTGCCAGCAGCAAAGGGGCTATTTCCACAGATACGCAGTATTTT,CASSKGAISTDTQYF
TRBJ1-1,12,TRBD1,-,TRBV7-8,TGTGCCAGCAGCCGACAGGGAACTGAAGCTTTCTTT,CASSRQGTEAFF
TRBJ2-5,18,TRBD2,-,TRBV9,TGTGCCAGCAGCGTAGGGCCCGGGACTAGCGAGCTCCAAGAGACCCAGTACTTC,CASSVGPGTSELQETQYF
TRBJ2-5,11,-,-,TRBV5-1,TGCGCCAGCAGCTTCCAAGAGACCCAGTACTTC,CASSFQETQYF
TRBJ1-3,15,-,-,TRBV6-6,TGTGCCAGCAGTCAGTCAGCCACTTCTGGAAACACCATATATTTT,CASSQSATSGNTIYF
TRBJ2-7,15,TRBD2,-,TRBV11-3,TGTGCCAGCAGGGCCGGGACTAGCGAACTATACGAGCAGTACTTC,CASRAGTSELYEQYF
TRBJ2-4,15,-,-,TRBV14,TGTGCCAGCAGCTTTCTACAGGAGCTCAAAAACATTCAGTACTTC,CASSFLQELKNIQYF
TRBJ1-1,16,TRBD1,-,TRBV19,TGTGCCAGTAGTATTGGCCGAGAGACAGGGGGAACTGAAGCTTTCTTT,CASSIGRETGGTEAFF
TRBJ2-7,13,TRBD2,-,TRBV7-6,TGTGCCAGCAGCACCCGGACTAGCTACGAGCAGTACTTC,CASSTRTSYEQYF
TRBJ1-1,16,TRBD1,-,TRBV27,TGTGCCAGCAGTAATTCAGGGGGTAGTGGGAACACTGAAGCTTTCTTT,CASSNSGGSGNTEAFF
TRBJ2-5,17,TRBD2,-,TRBV7-6,TGTGCCAGCAGCTTAGAGGCTAGCGGGAGAGCCCAAGAGACCCAGTACTTC,CASSLEASGRAQETQYF
TRBJ1-3,15,-,-,TRBV11-3,TGTGCCAGCAGCCAAATTTCGGGATATGGAAACACCATATATTTT,CASSQISGYGNTIYF
TRBJ2-5,14,-,-,TRBV6-6,TGTGCCAGCAACGACTCGGGGGCAGAGGAGACCCAGTACTTC,CASNDSGAEETQYF
TRBJ1-5,16,TRBD1,-,TRBV27,TGTGCCAGCAGTACCCGGAGACAGGGCGTCAATCAGCCCCAGCATTTT,CASSTRRQGVNQPQHF
TRBJ2-1,11,-,-,TRBV7-2,TGTGCCAGCAGCTTAAGTCATGAGCAGTTCTTC,CASSLSHEQFF
TRBJ1-1,13,-,-,TRBV23-1,TGCGCCAGCACTGGGCGGAAGGGGACTGAAGCTTTCTTT,CASTGRKGTEAFF
TRBJ1-6,16,TRBD1,-,TRBV7-8,TGTGCCAGCAGGCAATCCAGGGGGCGCATCTCTTCGCCCCTCCACTTT,CASRQSRGRISSPLHF
TRBJ2-7,13,-,-,TRBV7-9,TGTGCCAGCAGCTCGGACGTGGGCTACGAGCAGTACTTC,CASSSDVGYEQYF
TRBJ2-1,17,TRBD1,-,TRBV30,TGTGCCTGGAGTGCCGGACAGGCACCATTCCGGCGGAATGAGCAGTTCTTC,CAWSAGQAPFRRNEQFF
TRBJ2-3,16,-,-,TRBV6-4,TGTGCCAGCAGTGACTCGGCCGGGCGGCGGACAGATACGCAGTATTTT,CASSDSAGRRTDTQYF
TRBJ2-7,15,-,-,TRBV5-1,TGCGCCAGCAGCCCGTCGGGGGTTGGGGCCTACGAGCAGTACTTC,CASSPSGVGAYEQYF
TRBJ1-2,14,-,-,TRBV30,TGTGCCTGGAGCCCTAATTGGAGTAACTATGGCTACACCTTC,CAWSPNWSNYGYTF
TRBJ1-1,13,-,-,TRBV5-6,TGTGCCAGCAGCTTGGAGCGCGGGCTTGGGGCTTTCTTT,CASSLERGLGAFF
TRBJ2-7,15,-,-,TRBV13,TGTGCCAGCAGCTTAGGGCCAGCGGATGCACGGGAGCAGTACTTC,CASSLGPADAREQYF
TRBJ2-5,17,TRBD2,-,TRBV4-2,TGTGCCAGCAGCCTGGCCGGGACTAGCGCCACTCAAGAGACCCAGTACTTC,CASSLAGTSATQETQYF
TRBJ2-3,13,-,-,TRBV25-1,TGTGCCAGCAGTGAACTAGTGCCAGATACGCAGTATTTT,CASSELVPDTQYF
TRBJ2-1,10,-,-,TRBV27,TGTGCCATCCAGAGCAATGAGCAGTTCTTC,CAIQSNEQFF
TRBJ2-7,16,TRBD1,once,TRBV4-2,TGTGCCAGCAGCCAAGATTGGGGGACAGGGGTAAGGGAGCAGTACTTC,CASSQDWGTGVREQYF
TRBJ1-1,15,TRBD1,-,TRBV5-1,TGCGCCAGCAGCTTACGACAGGGCATGAACACTGAAGCTTTCTTT,CASSLRQGMNTEAFF
TRBJ2-5,13,-,once,TRBV6-5,TGTGCCAGCAGGTACTCGCGCCAAGAGACCCAGTACTTC,CASRYSRQETQYF
TRBJ1-5,13,-,few,TRBV27,TGTGCCAGCAGTACCAAGGGATATCAGCCCCAGCATTTT,CASSTKGYQPQHF
TRBJ2-4,17,TRBD2,-,TRBV7-2,TGTGCCAGCAGCTTAGAAGGCGGGAGATTTGCCAAAAACATTCAGTACTTC,CASSLEGGRFAKNIQYF
TRBJ2-5,14,-,-,TRBV5-6,TGTGCCAGCAGCTTTTTTAGTACCCAAGAGACCCAGTACTTC,CASSFFSTQETQYF
TRBJ2-2,17,TRBD2,-,TRBV5-1,TGCGCCAGCAGCTTCACTAGCGGGAGTAGGAGGAACGGGGAGCTGTTTTTT,CASSFTSGSRRNGELFF
TRBJ1-5,13,-,-,TRBV27,TGTGCCAGCGGGGGTGGCAGAAATCAGCCCCAGCATTTT,CASGGGRNQPQHF